The 10 T cell receptor beta chains in this list originate from one sample, sequenced in a study of cytomegalovirus exposure and HLA in healthy donors. In the PCR, 60 Vbeta and 13 Jbeta primers were used. Libraries were prepared by immunoSEQ multiplex PCR; TCRdb keeps only in-frame clonotypes and omits some of them. The repertoire includes around 150,000 clones, around 80% of them detected once, and under 2.5% sits in the top ten. Sequencing input: PBMCs. The receptors shown here come from a man in his forties or fifties in good health and CMV-seronegative.

This rearrangement joins TRBV11-3 to TRBJ2-1; TRBD2 aligns across 15 bases. Germline lookup yields CDR1 SGHNT and CDR2 YENEEA. The CDR3 extends over 16 amino acids. With V trimmed by 5 bases and J by 9 bases, 8 bases remained unmatched. The CDR3 sequence: CASSPGLAGGPSEQFF. The DNA for the CDR3 is TGTGCCAGCAGCCCAGGACTAGCGGGAGGGCCGAGTGAGCAGTTCTTC.

This chain uses TRBV11-2 with TRBJ2-7; tentative D call: TRBD2 (5 bases). Looked up from germline, CDR1 is SGHAT and CDR2 is FQNNGV. The CDR3 has 14 residues. V was shortened by 3 bases and J by 5 bases, with 14 bases between the two germline ends. The CDR3 loop reads CASSFITREDEQYF. In DNA form, the CDR3 reads TGTGCCAGCAGCTTTATTACTAGAGAAGACGAGCAGTACTTC.

The gene calls are TRBV29-1 and TRBJ2-7, with 10 bases matching TRBD1. The V gene end was trimmed by 6 bases and the J gene end by 6 bases; junction bases not matched to a gene: 5. CDR1 is SQVTM, CDR2 ANQGSEA, per germline. CDR3 length equals 12 residues. CDR3 loop: CSVGQGNSEQYF. The CDR3 DNA follows: TGCAGCGTGGGACAGGGGAATTCCGAGCAGTACTTC.

This clone was counted a single time. The chain joins TRBV10-3 to TRBJ2-2; 7 positions match TRBD1. Trimming removed 4 bases from V and 5 bases from J; junction bases left unmatched: 7. In germline, CDR1 is ENHRY, CDR2 SYGVKD. The CDR3 length is 15 residues. CDR3 coding DNA: TGTGCCATCAGTGCGACAGGGTCCGATACCGGGGAGCTGTTTTTT. Its protein is CAISATGSDTGELFF.

The CDR3 region is CASSLKGQPNEQYF. In nucleotides, the CDR3 is TGTGCCAGCAGTCTGAAGGGACAGCCAAACGAGCAGTACTTC. The V call is TRBV27, the J call TRBJ2-7; 7 positions agree with TRBD1. Germline lookup yields CDR1 MNHEY and CDR2 SMNVEV (reference sequence). This CDR3 spans 14 amino acids. The junction had 9 bases not matched to a gene; V was cut back by 5 bases and J by 5 bases.

The V and J genes are TRBV6-5 and TRBJ2-1; TRBD1 matches 9 bases. CDR3 length: 13 residues. The V gene's germline CDR1 is MNHEY and CDR2 SVGAGI. V was pared by 5 bases and J by 5 bases, with 1 base of the junction left unmatched. The CDR3 is CASSRTGDNEQFF. Here the CDR3 DNA reads TGTGCCAGCAGTCGGACAGGGGACAATGAGCAGTTCTTC.

This chain connects TRBV7-9 to TRBJ1-5; D call uncertain. The V end lost 0 bases, the J end lost 2 bases, and 11 bases lay between the germline ends. Per germline, CDR1 SEHNR and CDR2 FQNEAQ (reference sequence). The CDR3 contains 16 residues. The CDR3 DNA reads as TGTGCCAGCAGCTTAGCGTCTCAAGGAGGCAATCAGCCCCAGCATTTT. It specifies CASSLASQGGNQPQHF.

V gene TRBV27 combines with J gene TRBJ1-1, with TRBD1 matching over 8 bases. The CDR3 has 17 residues. Unmatched junction bases numbered 17, after V lost 3 bases and J lost 8 bases. Germline V gene lookup returns CDR1 MNHEY and CDR2 SMNVEV (reference sequence). CDR3 in DNA: TGTGCCAGCAGTTTGTTATCCGCCACTTTCCGGGACAGGGAAGCTTTCTTT. It encodes CASSLLSATFRDREAFF.

This clone was seen just once. J is TRBJ2-1 and V is TRBV6-6, with TRBD2 matching 9 bases. V dropped 3 bases and J dropped 6; count of bases not matched to a gene: 3. The CDR3 is 14 amino acids. Germline V gene data show CDR1 as MNHNY and CDR2 as SVGAGI (reference sequence). DNA of the CDR3: TGTGCCAGCAGTTATGGCGGGAGGGGCAATGAGCAGTTCTTC. Translation: CASSYGGRGNEQFF.

The V call is TRBV25-1, the J call TRBJ2-3; D gene unclear. The V end was cut by 4 bases, the J end by 1 base, with 6 bases between. This CDR3 comprises 13 residues. Germline lookup yields CDR1 MGHDK and CDR2 SYGVNS. CDR3 residues: CASSVSGTDTQYF. DNA of the CDR3: TGTGCCAGCAGTGTCAGTGGCACAGATACGCAGTATTTT. Combining the CDR3 with reference TRBV25-1 and TRBJ2-3 gives the whole variable domain EADIYQTPRYLVIGTGKKITLECSQTMGHDKMYWYQQDPGMELHLIHYSYGVNSTEKGDLSSESTVSRIRTEHFPLTLESARPSHTSQYLCASSVSGTDTQYFGPGTRLTVL.